The 18 T cell receptor beta chains in this list originate from one sample, sequenced in a study of somatic mutations in cytotoxic T cells in rheumatoid arthritis. The data were produced by immunoSEQ multiplex PCR, yet TCRdb's version contains in-frame clones alone and is incomplete. The sample comprises about 10,000 clones, 80% of which are singletons, and about an eighth rests with the top ten. Material: CD8+ T cells sorted from blood. The receptors here all came from an adult with rheumatoid arthritis.

The gene calls are TRBV28 and TRBJ2-7, with 8 bases that match TRBD1. V trimming: 3 bases; J trimming: 2 bases; junction bases outside the gene matches: 15. CDR1 and CDR2 (germline): MDHEN, SYDVKM. The CDR3 covers 18 residues. DNA of the CDR3: TGTGCCAGCAGTTTTGTTTCAGGGGGCGAGATGAGTACCTACGAGCAGTACTTC. Protein product: CASSFVSGGEMSTYEQYF.

In this sample, this clone turned up once. This chain links TRBV7-6 with TRBJ1-3; D may be TRBD1 (6 bases). V lost 0 bases and J 0 bases, leaving 12 bases between the germline ends. This CDR3 is built from 17 residues. Germline values: CDR1 SGHVS, CDR2 FNYEAQ. The CDR3 spells CASSLAGARSSGNTIYF. CDR3 sequence (DNA): TGTGCCAGCAGCTTAGCGGGGGCCAGGAGCTCTGGAAACACCATATATTTT.

This clone came up a few times. The rearrangement links TRBV19 to TRBJ2-7; D might be TRBD1 or TRBD2, each matching 5 bases. The germline V gene encodes CDR1 LNHDA and CDR2 SQIVND (reference sequence). The V gene lost 8 bases and the J gene lost 0 bases, with 14 bases spanning the gap. CDR3 size: 14 residues. CDR3 bases: TGTGCCAGTGCGCCGGGACGCTCCTCCTACGAGCAGTACTTC. This encodes CASAPGRSSYEQYF.

The genes are TRBV7-9 and TRBJ2-7; perhaps TRBD2 as D (5 bases). CDR1 is SEHNR, CDR2 FQNEAQ, per germline (reference sequence). The CDR3 contains 13 residues. Trimming took 2 bases from V and 5 from J, leaving 10 bases between them. CDR3 nucleotides: TGTGCCAGCAGCTTAAGAGGGATCGACGAGCAGTACTTC. Encoded protein: CASSLRGIDEQYF.

The chain carries TRBV9 and TRBJ1-4; the D gene is possibly TRBD1 (5 bases). Between the trimmed V and J ends, which lost 0 bases and 4 bases, there was a span of 13 bases. This CDR3 has 16 amino acids. From germline, CDR1 is SGDLS and CDR2 YYNGEE. The CDR3 loop reads CASSVGWGQGNEKLFF. CDR3 nucleotides: TGTGCCAGCAGCGTAGGGTGGGGCCAGGGTAATGAAAAACTGTTTTTT.

The rearrangement joins TRBV6-5 to TRBJ2-1; TRBD1 matches at 7 bases. CDR1 is MNHEY and CDR2 is SVGAGI in the germline V gene. Trimming cost V 2 bases and J 5 bases; bases outside gene matches: 6. CDR3 length equals 15 residues. The CDR3 reads CASSYKGTADNEQFF. The CDR3 DNA reads TGTGCCAGCAGTTACAAGGGGACAGCCGACAATGAGCAGTTCTTC.

The chain joins TRBV4-2 to TRBJ2-3; D perhaps matches TRBD2 (5 bases). Germline V gives CDR1 LGHNA, CDR2 YNFKEQ. This CDR3 has 15 amino acids. V was shortened by 1 base and J by 2 bases, with 10 bases between the two germline ends. CDR3 protein: CASSQGGQATDTQYF. CDR3 coding DNA: TGTGCCAGCAGCCAAGGAGGGCAAGCCACAGATACGCAGTATTTT.

On this clone itself: Other DNA sequences in the same sample also yield this CDR3. The rearrangement links TRBV7-9 to TRBJ2-3; D not resolved. This CDR3 is 12 amino acids long. Germline lookup yields CDR1 SEHNR and CDR2 FQNEAQ (reference sequence). The V gene lost 1 base and the J gene lost 1 base, with 0 bases spanning the gap. CDR3 sequence: CASSLGTDTQYF. CDR3 coding DNA: TGTGCCAGCAGCTTAGGCACAGATACGCAGTATTTT.

This clone was counted only a few times. This chain connects TRBV6-6 to TRBJ1-4, with no clear D. The CDR3 covers 13 residues. Trimming shortened V by 8 bases and J by 7 bases, and 14 bases separated the two germline ends. Germline assignment: CDR1 MNHNY and CDR2 SVGAGI (reference sequence). CDR3 DNA sequence: TGTGCCAGCTTGCAACCCGCAGGTGAAAAACTGTTTTTT. Translation gives CASLQPAGEKLFF.

The chain recombines TRBV27 with TRBJ1-2; D gene uncertain. The CDR3 consists of 13 residues. Trimming pared 1 base from V and 5 bases from J, leaving 8 bases between. Per germline, CDR1 MNHEY and CDR2 SMNVEV (reference sequence). The CDR3 bases are TGTGCCAGCAGTTTATTTAAGGGATATGGCTACACCTTC. Translating gives CASSLFKGYGYTF.

This rearrangement joins TRBV27 to TRBJ1-1; D gene unclear. CDR3 length equals 12 residues. Trimming took off 6 bases at V and 5 bases at J, with 10 bases between the two ends. Germline assignment: CDR1 MNHEY and CDR2 SMNVEV (reference sequence). DNA of the CDR3: TGTGCCAGCAGCGAGGCGGGTACTGAAGCTTTCTTT. It specifies CASSEAGTEAFF.

This clone is labeled as large. This chain's CDR3 is CASSEFLGEGGTEAFF. CDR3 nucleotide sequence: TGTGCCAGCAGTGAATTCTTGGGGGAGGGAGGCACTGAAGCTTTCTTT. The V gene is TRBV6-1, the J gene TRBJ1-1; TRBD1 is a possible D gene (5 bases). V gave up 2 bases and J gave up 4 bases, with 17 bases separating them. The germline V gene encodes CDR1 MNHNS and CDR2 SASEGT. The CDR3 spans 16 residues.

This chain links TRBV18 with TRBJ1-1; D ambiguous. The CDR3 loop spans 13 amino acids. The ends were cut back, 0 bases at V and 2 bases at J, with 4 bases in the middle. Germline V gene data show CDR1 as KGHSH and CDR2 as LQKENI. The CDR3 region has the DNA TGTGCCAGCTCACCACCAGTTAACACTGAAGCTTTCTTT. Residues: CASSPPVNTEAFF.

The chain joins TRBV5-6 to TRBJ1-6; unclear D gene. Germline V gene lookup returns CDR1 SGHDT and CDR2 YYEEEE. CDR3 length: 12 residues. V lost 0 bases and J 6 bases, leaving 1 base between the germline ends. This CDR3 is CASSLVNSPLHF. The CDR3 coding sequence is TGTGCCAGCAGCTTGGTTAATTCACCCCTCCACTTT.

The chain has TRBV27 and TRBJ1-5, with D hard to call. Trimming took off 2 bases at V and 5 bases at J, with 7 bases between the two ends. This CDR3 comprises 13 residues. CDR1 and CDR2 (germline): MNHEY, SMNVEV (reference sequence). The CDR3 region is CASSLGTYQPQHF. Written as DNA, the CDR3 is TGTGCCAGCAGTTTAGGCACTTATCAGCCCCAGCATTTT.

The chain recombines TRBV28 with TRBJ2-2; D not certain. Germline-derived CDR1 and CDR2 are MDHEN and SYDVKM. V was cut by 7 bases and J by 6 bases, with 12 bases left in between. The CDR3 covers 13 residues. The CDR3 DNA sequence: TGTGCCAGCACCTATATCGGTTCCGGGGAGCTGTTTTTT. It specifies CASTYIGSGELFF.

In its sample, this clone was seen once. The chain couples TRBV19 to TRBJ2-2, with 9 bases aligning to TRBD1. From germline, CDR1 is LNHDA and CDR2 SQIVND (reference sequence). This CDR3 has 17 residues. V shed 2 bases, J shed 5 bases, and the junction held 9 bases outside the gene matches. The DNA of the CDR3 is TGTGCCAGTAGTATAAATCCGGGACAGGGTAGAACCGGGGAGCTGTTTTTT. This encodes CASSINPGQGRTGELFF.

The CDR3 coding sequence is TGTGCCAGCAAGACAGGGGGAGTGGGCACTGAAGCTTTCTTT. Residues: CASKTGGVGTEAFF. V and J are TRBV6-4 and TRBJ1-1, with 9 bases lining up with TRBD1. V gave up 7 bases and J gave up 4 bases; unmatched junction bases: 7. The CDR3 is 14 amino acids. Germline values: CDR1 MRHNA, CDR2 SNTAGT.